Following are 9 T cell receptor beta chains from one sample sequenced in a study of metastatic and nonmetastatic thyroid tumors. TCRdb re-called clones via MiXCR from the PCR reads. The sample includes roughly 9,200 clones, over 12% of them seen just once. Patients were all untreated before their thyroid surgery. Sequencing was done on a sample of blood. The receptor set was obtained from a female donor with papillary thyroid cancer or a benign thyroid nodule (not recorded which). Some clones in this sample may be carry-over from other donors' samples.

There are many counts of this clone. This chain uses TRBV12-3 or TRBV12-4 with TRBJ2-3; D is possibly TRBD1 (6 bases). The CDR3 loop spans 12 amino acids. Trimming shortened V by 5 bases and J by 5 bases, and 8 bases separated the two germline ends. CDR3 sequence reads: CASSKGGDTQYF. The CDR3 DNA sequence: TGTGCCAGCAGTAAAGGGGGAGATACGCAGTATTTT.

In this sample, this clone turned up many times. The chain is built from TRBV7-9 and TRBJ2-2; D call uncertain. This CDR3 contains 15 residues. CDR1 SEHNR and CDR2 FQNEAQ come from the germline V gene (reference sequence). Trimming pared 8 bases from V and 0 bases from J, leaving 13 bases between. CDR3 in DNA: TGTGCCAGCGGACCTTGGGTCGCGAACACCGGGGAGCTGTTTTTT. Its protein product is CASGPWVANTGELFF.

CDR3 DNA sequence: TGTGCCAGCAGGGACAGGGACACCGGGGAGCTGTTTTTT. The encoded protein is CASRDRDTGELFF. The chain combines TRBV6-2 or TRBV6-3 with TRBJ2-2; 8 bases line up with TRBD1. V dropped 6 bases and J dropped 3; count of bases not matched to a gene: 0. Looked up from germline, CDR1 is MNHEY and CDR2 is SVGEGT. CDR3 length: 13 residues.

In its sample, this clone is medium-sized. The J gene is TRBJ2-7, the V gene TRBV14, with 10 bases identical to TRBD2. Germline V CDR1 and CDR2: SGHDN, FVKESK. After removal of 3 bases from V and 3 bases from J, the junction contained 5 bases not matched to a gene. The CDR3 contains 15 residues. CDR3: CASSHTSGNFYEQYF. The CDR3, as DNA: TGTGCCAGCAGCCATACTAGCGGGAATTTCTACGAGCAGTACTTC.

This clone was observed at least ten times. The chain joins TRBV11-2 to TRBJ2-1; 10 bases are shared with TRBD2. J was trimmed by 4 bases and V by 0 bases; bases with no gene match: 0. The CDR3 totals 15 residues. Looked up from germline, CDR1 is SGHAT and CDR2 is FQNNGV. CDR3 nucleotides: TGTGCCAGCAGCTTAGAACTAGCGGGGTACAATGAGCAGTTCTTC. The encoded protein is CASSLELAGYNEQFF.

Relative to its sample, this clone is medium-sized. The rearrangement uses TRBV7-2 and TRBJ2-7; 10 bases agree with TRBD2. This CDR3 has 14 amino acids. CDR1 is SGHTA, CDR2 FQGNSA, per germline. J lost 4 bases, V lost 5 bases, and 5 bases had no gene match. CDR3 nucleotide sequence: TGTGCCAGCAGCCCCCTAGCGGGAGTATACGAGCAGTACTTC. It codes for CASSPLAGVYEQYF.

By share of the sample, this clone is medium-sized (0.01 to 0.1%). The CDR3: CSVADTGELFF. The CDR3 bases are TGCAGCGTCGCTGACACCGGGGAGCTGTTTTTT. The V call is TRBV29-1, the J call TRBJ2-2; D not certain. Trimming pared 6 bases from V and 3 bases from J, leaving 5 bases between. The CDR3 runs to 11 residues. Germline V gene sequence: CDR1 SQVTM, CDR2 ANQGSEA.

This clone was recorded once. This chain connects TRBV20-1 to TRBJ1-5; 7 nucleotides line up with TRBD1. This CDR3 is built from 12 residues. Germline CDR1 is DFQATT and CDR2 is SNEGSKA (reference sequence). CDR3 residues: CSPGQSNQPQHF. In DNA, the CDR3 is TGCAGCCCGGGACAGTCCAATCAGCCCCAGCATTTT.

By share of the sample, this clone is medium-sized (0.01 to 0.1%). The chain employs TRBV2 and TRBJ1-2; 12 positions match TRBD1. This CDR3 has 14 residues. V dropped 7 bases and J dropped 7; count of bases not matched to a gene: 7. Germline-derived CDR1 and CDR2 are SNHLY and FYNNEI. The CDR3, as DNA: TGTGCCAGCACGAGGGGACAGGGGGCTTCTGGCTACACCTTC. Translated: CASTRGQGASGYTF.